Listed here is a single T cell receptor beta chain. No antigen is known for it. Profiled with immunoSEQ multiplex PCR; TCRdb holds only in-frame clones, not every one. Found here are about 120,000 clones, 80% to 90% of them singletons; the top ten hold roughly 3.8%. These data are taken from a study of T cell responses to AZD1222 COVID-19 vaccine. Findings and caveats of the study: Most donors were white British, females outnumbered males, and clonal diversity was possibly underestimated. The peak T cell response came first, and repertoires were sampled only after it.

This specimen consisted of peripheral blood, obtained on day 0 of MenACWY control vaccination. The sequence was collected from an adult in good health.

CDR3 bases: TGTGCCAGCAGCTTAATGGGCAACGCGAACACCGGGGAGCTGTTTTTT. It is translated as CASSLMGNANTGELFF. The V and J genes are TRBV7-6 and TRBJ2-2; D is ambiguous. Trimming cost V 2 bases and J 0 bases, with 10 bases left between them. This CDR3 is 16 amino acids long. Looked up from germline, CDR1 is SGHVS and CDR2 is FNYEAQ.